The T cell receptor beta chain described here comes from a study of blood T cell repertoires in COVID-19. Produced via immunoSEQ multiplex PCR; TCRdb's table is partial and in-frame only. The table lists some 30,000 clones, 87% of them singletons, with 1.5% to 2.5% in the top ten. The CDR3 covers 18 residues. CDR1 and CDR2 (germline): SGHDT, YYEEEE. Trimming removed 0 bases at V and 1 base at J, with 19 bases between. This receptor was obtained from a man aged 45-60 years with active or convalescent COVID-19. The V gene is TRBV5-6, the J gene TRBJ2-5, with D maybe TRBD1 (5 bases). Sequenced material: peripheral blood. The CDR3 coding sequence is TGTGCCAGCAGCTTGGCGGCCCAGGGTTGGGATTTCCAAGAGACCCAGTACTTC. It yields the protein CASSLAAQGWDFQETQYF.